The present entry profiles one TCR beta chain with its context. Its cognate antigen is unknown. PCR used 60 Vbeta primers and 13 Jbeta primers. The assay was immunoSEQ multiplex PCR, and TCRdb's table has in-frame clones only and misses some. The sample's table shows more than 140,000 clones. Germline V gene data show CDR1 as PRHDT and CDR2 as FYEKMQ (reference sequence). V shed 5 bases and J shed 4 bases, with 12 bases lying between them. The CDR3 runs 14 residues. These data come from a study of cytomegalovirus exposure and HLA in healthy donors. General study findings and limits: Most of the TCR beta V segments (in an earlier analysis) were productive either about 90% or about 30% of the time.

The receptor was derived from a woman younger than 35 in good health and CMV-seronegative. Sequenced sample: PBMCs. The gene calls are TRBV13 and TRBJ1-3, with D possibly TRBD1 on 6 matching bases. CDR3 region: CASSKSTGGNTIYF. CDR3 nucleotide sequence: TGTGCCAGCAGCAAAAGCACAGGGGGAAACACCATATATTTT.